Reported below is one T cell receptor (beta chain). The antigen is undetermined. The data were produced by immunoSEQ multiplex PCR, yet TCRdb's version contains in-frame clones alone and is incomplete. The sample holds 2 million to 2.5 million clones, approximately 95% seen once. This entry is derived from a study of shared clonotypes between healthy human individuals. Points from the study as a whole: Clonotype sharing across a few donors was observed for about 5.5% of naive CD4 clonotypes. Estimated clonotype richness was generally higher in naive than memory subsets. Generation probability values for non-shared clonotypes were lower than those for clonotypes shared by all four donors.

V was cut by 6 bases and J by 6 bases, with 7 bases left in between. Germline lookup yields CDR1 MNHEY and CDR2 SMNVEV (reference sequence). This CDR3 region has 11 residues. The chain employs TRBV27 and TRBJ2-3; D unclear. The sequenced sample consisted of naive CD4+ T cells from PBMCs. Regarding subset: CD45RA+ positively selected. This TCR derives from a man aged 18-30 years in good health. Some clones in this sample may be carry-over from other donors' samples. For the CDR3, the DNA is TGTGCCAGCAGGAACGGGGATACGCAGTATTTT. Residues: CASRNGDTQYF.